The sequence of this T cell receptor beta chain was determined in a study of cytomegalovirus exposure and HLA in healthy donors. PCR was performed using 60 Vbeta and 13 Jbeta primers. Measured with immunoSEQ multiplex PCR; TCRdb has only the in-frame clones, and not every one. Recorded for this sample: approximately 180,000 clones. Regarding this clone: Its cognate antigen is unknown.

Study-wide results and limits: Several of the most significant clusters appeared linked to common viral pathogens, based on a later analysis. Follow-up analysis later connected one missense variant in DCLRE1C with trimming of TCR beta V- and J-genes.

The source is a man younger than 40 in good health and CMV-seronegative. Sequencing input: PBMCs.

The CDR3 DNA is TGTGCCATCAATTACAGCCGTGAAAAACTGTTTTTT. It specifies CAINYSREKLFF. This chain links TRBV15 with TRBJ1-4; D unclear. Germline V gene lookup returns CDR1 LNHNV and CDR2 YYDKDF (reference sequence). The ends were cut back, 10 bases at V and 7 bases at J, with 13 bases in the middle. The CDR3 length is 12 residues.